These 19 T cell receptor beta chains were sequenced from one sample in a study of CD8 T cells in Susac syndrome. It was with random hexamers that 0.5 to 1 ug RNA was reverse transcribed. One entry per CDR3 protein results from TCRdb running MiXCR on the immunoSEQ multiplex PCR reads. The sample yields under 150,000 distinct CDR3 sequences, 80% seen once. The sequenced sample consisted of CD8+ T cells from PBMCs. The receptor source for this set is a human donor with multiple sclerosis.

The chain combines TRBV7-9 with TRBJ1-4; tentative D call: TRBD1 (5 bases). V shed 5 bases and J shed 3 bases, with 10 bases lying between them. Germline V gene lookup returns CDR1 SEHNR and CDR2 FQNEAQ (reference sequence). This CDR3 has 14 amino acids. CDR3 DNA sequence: TGTGCCAGCAGCCTCGACAGCCCTAATGAAAAACTGTTTTTT. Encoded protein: CASSLDSPNEKLFF.

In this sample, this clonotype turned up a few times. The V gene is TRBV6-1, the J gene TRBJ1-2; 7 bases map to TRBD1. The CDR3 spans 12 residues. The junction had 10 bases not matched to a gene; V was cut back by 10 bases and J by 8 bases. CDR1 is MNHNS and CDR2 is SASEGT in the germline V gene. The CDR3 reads CAIRDSVFGYTF. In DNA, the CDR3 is TGTGCCATCCGGGACAGCGTTTTCGGCTACACCTTC.

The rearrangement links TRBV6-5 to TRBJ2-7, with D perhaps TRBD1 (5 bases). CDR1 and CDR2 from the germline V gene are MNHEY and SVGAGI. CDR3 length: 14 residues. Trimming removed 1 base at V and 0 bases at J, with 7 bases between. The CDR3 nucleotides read TGTGCCAGCAGTTACTTCAGGGACTCCTACGAGCAGTACTTC. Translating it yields CASSYFRDSYEQYF.

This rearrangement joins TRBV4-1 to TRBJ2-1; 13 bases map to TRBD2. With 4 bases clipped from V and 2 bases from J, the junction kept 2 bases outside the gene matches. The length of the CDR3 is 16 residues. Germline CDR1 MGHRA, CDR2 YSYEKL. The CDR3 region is CASSRLAGGPYNEQFF. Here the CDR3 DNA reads TGCGCCAGCAGCCGACTAGCGGGAGGCCCCTACAATGAGCAGTTCTTC.

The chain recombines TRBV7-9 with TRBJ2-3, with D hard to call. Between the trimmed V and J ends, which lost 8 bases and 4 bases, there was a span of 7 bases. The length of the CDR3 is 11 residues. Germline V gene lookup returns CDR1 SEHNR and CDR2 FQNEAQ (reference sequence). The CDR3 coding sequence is TGTGCCAGCTCCTATCCAGATACGCAGTATTTT. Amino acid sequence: CASSYPDTQYF.

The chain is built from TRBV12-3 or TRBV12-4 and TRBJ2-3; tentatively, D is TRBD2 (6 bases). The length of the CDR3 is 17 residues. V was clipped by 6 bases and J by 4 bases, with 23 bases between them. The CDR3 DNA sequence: TGTGCCAGCAGCACCTCCGGGCTAGCGCCCCGGGCAGATACGCAGTATTTT. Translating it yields CASSTSGLAPRADTQYF.

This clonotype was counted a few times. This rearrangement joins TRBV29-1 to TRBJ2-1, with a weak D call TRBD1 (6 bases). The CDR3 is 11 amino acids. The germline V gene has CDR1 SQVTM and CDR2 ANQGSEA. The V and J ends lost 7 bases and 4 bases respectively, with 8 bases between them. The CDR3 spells CSGDNYNEQFF. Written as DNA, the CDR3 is TGCAGCGGGGACAATTACAATGAGCAGTTCTTC.

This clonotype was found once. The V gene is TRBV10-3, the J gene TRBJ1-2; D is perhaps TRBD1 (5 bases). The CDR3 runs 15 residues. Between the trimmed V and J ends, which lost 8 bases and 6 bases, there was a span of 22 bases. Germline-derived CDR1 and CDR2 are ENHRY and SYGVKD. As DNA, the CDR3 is TGTGCCATCGGGGACCCTTCTCCCGGGTTTGATGGCTACACCTTC. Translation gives CAIGDPSPGFDGYTF.

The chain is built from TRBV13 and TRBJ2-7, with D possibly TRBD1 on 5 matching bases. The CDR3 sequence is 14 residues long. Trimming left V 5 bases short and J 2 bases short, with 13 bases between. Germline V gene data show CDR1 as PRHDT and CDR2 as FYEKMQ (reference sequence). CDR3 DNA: TGTGCCAGCAGCGAGGACGGCAGGGCCTACGAGCAGTACTTC. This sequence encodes CASSEDGRAYEQYF.

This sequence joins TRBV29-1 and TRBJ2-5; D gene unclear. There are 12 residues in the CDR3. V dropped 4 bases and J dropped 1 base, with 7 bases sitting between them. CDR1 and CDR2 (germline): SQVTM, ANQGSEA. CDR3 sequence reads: CSVGAGQETQYF. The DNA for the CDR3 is TGCAGCGTTGGAGCTGGCCAAGAGACCCAGTACTTC.

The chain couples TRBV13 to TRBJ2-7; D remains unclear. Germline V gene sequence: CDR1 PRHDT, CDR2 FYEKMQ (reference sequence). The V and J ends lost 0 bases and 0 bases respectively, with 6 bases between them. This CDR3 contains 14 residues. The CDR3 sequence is CASSLGQPSYEQYF. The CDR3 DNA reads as TGTGCCAGCAGCTTAGGCCAGCCCTCCTACGAGCAGTACTTC.

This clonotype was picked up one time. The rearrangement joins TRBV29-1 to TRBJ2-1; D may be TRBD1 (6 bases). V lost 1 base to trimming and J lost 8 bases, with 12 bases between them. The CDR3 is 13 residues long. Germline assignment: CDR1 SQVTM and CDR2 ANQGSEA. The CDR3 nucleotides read TGCAGCGTTGAAGGTGGGACATCGGATGAGCAGTTCTTC. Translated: CSVEGGTSDEQFF.

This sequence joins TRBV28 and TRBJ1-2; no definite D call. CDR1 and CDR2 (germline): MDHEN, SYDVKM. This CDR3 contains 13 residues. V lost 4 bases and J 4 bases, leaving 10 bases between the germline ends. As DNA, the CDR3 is TGTGCCAGCAGTTCCCCGGGGAGCTATGGCTACACCTTC. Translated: CASSSPGSYGYTF.

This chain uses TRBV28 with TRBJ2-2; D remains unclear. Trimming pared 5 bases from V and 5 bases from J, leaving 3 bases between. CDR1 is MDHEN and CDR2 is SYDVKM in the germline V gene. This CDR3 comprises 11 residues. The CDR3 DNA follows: TGTGCCAGCAGTCAGACCGGGGAGCTGTTTTTT. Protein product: CASSQTGELFF.

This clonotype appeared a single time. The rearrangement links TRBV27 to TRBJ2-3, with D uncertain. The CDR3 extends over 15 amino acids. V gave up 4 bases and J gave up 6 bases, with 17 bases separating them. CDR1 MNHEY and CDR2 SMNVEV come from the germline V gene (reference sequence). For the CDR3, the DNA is TGTGCCAGCAGTTCCCATCCCCGACTGTCCGATACGCAGTATTTT. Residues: CASSSHPRLSDTQYF.

The CDR3 DNA sequence: TGTGCCAGCAGCTCTAACCCTTCACCCCTCCACTTT. Translated: CASSSNPSPLHF. This chain joins TRBV5-6 and TRBJ1-6; D is unclear. Germline V CDR1 and CDR2: SGHDT, YYEEEE. V was cut by 3 bases and J by 9 bases, with 7 bases left in between. This CDR3 is 12 amino acids long.

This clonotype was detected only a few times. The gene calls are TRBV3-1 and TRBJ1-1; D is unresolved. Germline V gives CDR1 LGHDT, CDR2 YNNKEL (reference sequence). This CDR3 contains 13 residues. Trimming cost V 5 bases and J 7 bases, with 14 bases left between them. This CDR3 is CASSGEAALEAFF. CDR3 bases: TGTGCCAGCAGCGGGGAAGCCGCGCTTGAAGCTTTCTTT.

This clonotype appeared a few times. The CDR3 DNA reads TGTGCCATCAAGACAGAGGTCGGCGGCTACACCTTC. It encodes CAIKTEVGGYTF. This chain joins TRBV6-1 and TRBJ1-2, with D maybe TRBD1 (5 bases). This CDR3 has 12 amino acids. CDR1 is MNHNS and CDR2 is SASEGT in the germline V gene. V was pared by 10 bases and J by 8 bases, with 17 bases between.

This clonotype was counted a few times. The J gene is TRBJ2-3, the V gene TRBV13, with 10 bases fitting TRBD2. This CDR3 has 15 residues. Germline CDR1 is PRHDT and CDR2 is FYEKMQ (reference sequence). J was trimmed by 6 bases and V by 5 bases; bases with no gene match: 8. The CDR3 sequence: CASSPLAGGSDTQYF. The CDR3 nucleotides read TGTGCCAGCAGCCCGTTAGCGGGAGGATCCGATACGCAGTATTTT.